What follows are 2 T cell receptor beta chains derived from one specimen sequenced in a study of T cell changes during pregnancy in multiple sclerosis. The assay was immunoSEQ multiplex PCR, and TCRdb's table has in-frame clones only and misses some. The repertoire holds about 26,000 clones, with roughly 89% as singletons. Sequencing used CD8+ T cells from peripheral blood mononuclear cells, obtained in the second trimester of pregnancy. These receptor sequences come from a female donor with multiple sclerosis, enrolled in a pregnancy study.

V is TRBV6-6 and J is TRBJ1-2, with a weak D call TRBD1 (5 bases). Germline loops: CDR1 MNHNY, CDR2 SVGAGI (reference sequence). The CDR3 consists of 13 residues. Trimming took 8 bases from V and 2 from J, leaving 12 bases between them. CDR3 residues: CASGPGLNYGYTF. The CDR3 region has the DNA TGTGCCAGCGGGCCGGGACTGAACTATGGCTACACCTTC.

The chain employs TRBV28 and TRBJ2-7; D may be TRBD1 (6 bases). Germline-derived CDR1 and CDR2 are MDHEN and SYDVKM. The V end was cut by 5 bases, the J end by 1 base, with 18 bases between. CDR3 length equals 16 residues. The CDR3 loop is CASSPHYGTPSYEQYF. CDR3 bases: TGTGCCAGCAGTCCTCATTACGGGACACCGTCCTACGAGCAGTACTTC.